This T cell receptor (beta chain) was sequenced in a study of neurological immune-mediated disorders. Synthesis of cDNA used 5'RACE (with 10-nucleotide random UMIs). A single run covered 15-18 subjects with over 160 million TCR-beta sequences. TCRdb passed the 5' RACE reads through MiXCR, listing each CDR3 protein once. The sample holds 55,000 to 75,000 distinct CDR3 sequences; 2.5% are singletons and the top ten take approximately 3%. This clonotype was found many times. Its antigen is as yet unknown. The study, taken as a whole, reports: The repertoires of 18 of 34 multiple sclerosis patients were placed by phylogenetic grouping in a single related-CDR3 cluster, which may be a signature. HTLV-1-associated myelopathy led in TCR clonal expansion, while multiple sclerosis ranked lowest, below healthy controls.

Germline V gene lookup returns CDR1 KGHSH and CDR2 LQKENI. The CDR3 is 16 residues long. After removal of 0 bases from V and 3 bases from J, the junction contained 4 bases not matched to a gene. The sequence derives from a middle-aged man with multiple sclerosis. Material: PBMCs. The V call is TRBV18, the J call TRBJ2-7; 11 nucleotides align to TRBD1. CDR3 in DNA: TGTGCCAGCTCACCACCGGGGGGGACAGGGGGCTACGAGCAGTACTTC. As protein: CASSPPGGTGGYEQYF.